The next 21 T cell receptor beta chains were all read from a single sample in a study of blood T cell repertoires in COVID-19 (TCRdb year 2020). Library prep was done by the immunoSEQ multiplex PCR assay. TCRdb stores this immuneACCESS table with in-frame sequences only. Part of the clones is absent; in the studies checked, under half of the shortfall reflects unresolved V genes, and no reason is known for the rest. The sample records 150,000 to 200,000 clones, under 85% of which are singletons. The ten biggest clones cover less than 15% of the sample. The sample comprised PBMCs or T cells enriched from blood (not recorded which). These receptors all stem from a man aged 50 to 60 who had recovered from COVID-19.

The V gene is TRBV7-2, the J gene TRBJ2-5, with 9 bases fitting TRBD2. The CDR3 loop spans 15 amino acids. The V and J ends lost 4 bases and 2 bases, in that order; junction bases with no gene match: 5. In germline, CDR1 is SGHTA, CDR2 FQGNSA. The CDR3 nucleotides read TGTGCCAGCAGCTCTCTAGCGGGGAGGCAAGAGACCCAGTACTTC. Translation: CASSSLAGRQETQYF.

The chain recombines TRBV7-6 with TRBJ2-2; 10 nucleotides align to TRBD1. The junction had 16 bases not matched to a gene; V was cut back by 2 bases and J by 7 bases. The CDR3 runs to 19 residues. Germline V gene data show CDR1 as SGHVS and CDR2 as FNYEAQ. This chain's CDR3 is CASSLTVSPGQGSGGELFF. The CDR3 DNA sequence: TGTGCCAGCAGCTTAACCGTCAGCCCGGGACAGGGGTCGGGCGGGGAGCTGTTTTTT. Full variable domain (missing parts from reference TRBV7-6 and TRBJ2-2): GAGVSQSPRYKVTKRGQDVALRCDPISGHVSLYWYRQALGQGPEFLTYFNYEAQQDKSGLPNDRFSAERPEGSISTLTIQRTEQRDSAMYRCASSLTVSPGQGSGGELFFGEGSRLTVL.

The V call is TRBV13, the J call TRBJ2-3; D not resolved. The CDR3 has 13 amino acids. V was trimmed by 0 bases and J by 9 bases, leaving 10 bases between them. The V gene's germline CDR1 is PRHDT and CDR2 FYEKMQ (reference sequence). CDR3 DNA: TGTGCCAGCAGCTTAGGGTCTCGAGAGACGCAGTATTTT. Protein: CASSLGSRETQYF.

The chain employs TRBV14 and TRBJ2-7; tentatively, D is TRBD2 (5 bases). The V and J ends lost 5 bases and 2 bases respectively, with 13 bases between them. The CDR3 consists of 14 residues. Germline-derived CDR1 and CDR2 are SGHDN and FVKESK. The CDR3 region is CASSSALGAYEQYF. CDR3 DNA sequence: TGTGCCAGCAGCTCCGCCCTGGGAGCCTACGAGCAGTACTTC.

The CDR3 here is CASSTASGGAVDEQFF. In DNA form, the CDR3 reads TGTGCCAGCAGCACCGCTAGCGGGGGGGCGGTGGATGAGCAGTTCTTC. The chain uses TRBV7-9 and TRBJ2-1; TRBD2 agrees at 12 bases. Looked up from germline, CDR1 is SEHNR and CDR2 is FQNEAQ (reference sequence). The CDR3 runs to 16 residues. V gave up 5 bases and J gave up 8 bases; unmatched junction bases: 10.

The CDR3 DNA sequence: TGTGCCAGCAGCCCTAACTCCTACGAGCAGTACTTC. As protein: CASSPNSYEQYF. The chain uses TRBV12-3 or TRBV12-4 and TRBJ2-7; no firm D call. V dropped 6 bases and J dropped 0 bases, with 6 bases sitting between them. CDR3 length equals 12 residues.

This clone was seen a single time. The V gene is TRBV6-1, the J gene TRBJ1-6, with a tentative D call TRBD1 (6 bases). The ends were cut back, 2 bases at V and 10 bases at J, with 15 bases in the middle. CDR3 length equals 15 residues. Germline CDR1 reads MNHNS; CDR2 reads SASEGT. CDR3 loop: CASSEFRGGKSPLHF. In DNA form, the CDR3 reads TGTGCCAGCAGTGAATTCAGGGGCGGAAAGTCACCCCTCCACTTT.

CDR3 protein: CASSESGTGGSADTQYF. The CDR3 bases are TGTGCCAGCAGCGAATCCGGGACAGGGGGTAGCGCAGATACGCAGTATTTT. The chain joins TRBV9 to TRBJ2-3, with 11 bases aligning to TRBD1. This CDR3 comprises 17 residues. J lost 4 bases, V lost 3 bases, and 10 bases had no gene match. Germline V lookup: CDR1 SGDLS, CDR2 YYNGEE.

The chain has TRBV6-2 or TRBV6-3 and TRBJ1-2; 8 bases agree with TRBD1. Germline lookup yields CDR1 MNHEY and CDR2 SVGEGT. The CDR3 covers 15 residues. The J segment lost 4 bases and the V segment lost 5 bases, leaving 9 bases of the junction unmatched. The CDR3 loop is CASSTLRTGSYGYTF. In DNA, the CDR3 is TGTGCCAGCAGTACGCTCCGGACAGGGAGCTATGGCTACACCTTC.

V is TRBV18 and J is TRBJ1-1; 7 nucleotides align to TRBD1. CDR3 size: 16 residues. Germline assignment: CDR1 KGHSH and CDR2 LQKENI. Germline trimming cut 0 bases from V and 0 bases from J; bases unmatched to any gene: 4. The DNA of the CDR3 is TGTGCCAGCTCACCACCGCTCAGGGGGTTGAACACTGAAGCTTTCTTT. It is translated as CASSPPLRGLNTEAFF.

This chain connects TRBV5-1 to TRBJ1-5; no firm D call. The germline V and J ends were trimmed by 4 bases and 0 bases, with 11 bases remaining between them. CDR3 length: 15 residues. Per the germline V gene, CDR1 is SGHRS and CDR2 is YFSETQ. The CDR3 region is CASSLDGDSNQPQHF. As DNA, the CDR3 is TGCGCCAGCAGCCTGGACGGGGATAGCAATCAGCCCCAGCATTTT. The entire variable domain, with the rest obtained from reference TRBV5-1 and TRBJ1-5, is as follows: KAGVTQTPRYLIKTRGQQVTLSCSPISGHRSVSWYQQTPGQGLQFLFEYFSETQRNKGNFPGRFSGRQFSNSRSEMNVSTLELGDSALYLCASSLDGDSNQPQHFGDGTRLSIL.

The J gene is TRBJ1-2, the V gene TRBV5-4, with unresolved D. V was pared by 2 bases and J by 8 bases, with 13 bases between. Germline V lookup: CDR1 SGHNT, CDR2 YYREEE (reference sequence). CDR3 length: 13 residues. The CDR3 region is CASSFTVRGGYTF. CDR3 in DNA: TGTGCCAGCAGCTTCACAGTCCGCGGGGGCTACACCTTC.

The V gene is TRBV3-1 (or the pseudogene TRBV3-2), the J gene TRBJ2-2; 7 bases match TRBD2. The CDR3 covers 14 residues. CDR1 is LGHDT and CDR2 is YNNKEL in the germline V gene (reference sequence). V shed 9 bases, J shed 5 bases, and the junction held 9 bases outside the gene matches. Here the CDR3 DNA reads TGTGCCAGAAAAGAGGGAGGGGAAACCGGGGAGCTGTTTTTT. This sequence encodes CARKEGGETGELFF.

The chain has TRBV2 and TRBJ2-5; TRBD2 matches at 16 bases. The CDR3 has 16 amino acids. Trimming took 7 bases from V and 4 from J; bases not matched to a gene: 6. CDR1 and CDR2 (germline): SNHLY, FYNNEI. The CDR3, as DNA: TGTGCCAGCACGCCGGGACTAGCGGGGGGGCGAGAGACCCAGTACTTC. The encoded protein is CASTPGLAGGRETQYF.

This clone occurred a few times. V gene TRBV4-2 combines with J gene TRBJ2-5; a weak D match, TRBD2 (5 bases). Deletions cut 3 bases from V and 1 base from J, with 15 bases between. The CDR3 sequence is 16 residues long. CDR1 and CDR2 (germline): LGHNA, YNFKEQ. The CDR3 coding sequence is TGTGCCAGCAGCCAGTCCGTCCAGCGGCGCCAAGAGACCCAGTACTTC. This encodes CASSQSVQRRQETQYF.

The J gene is TRBJ1-2, the V gene TRBV5-4; 9 nucleotides line up with TRBD1. This CDR3 has 14 amino acids. CDR1 SGHNT and CDR2 YYREEE come from the germline V gene (reference sequence). Trimming cost V 0 bases and J 4 bases; bases outside gene matches: 1. The CDR3 region is CASSLGQGGYGYTF. In DNA, the CDR3 is TGTGCCAGCAGCTTGGGACAGGGGGGCTATGGCTACACCTTC.

The chain links TRBV6-5 to TRBJ1-1, with D unclear. Trimming took off 11 bases at V and 1 base at J, with 11 bases between the two ends. The CDR3 has 12 residues. CDR1 and CDR2 from the germline V gene are MNHEY and SVGAGI. The CDR3 here is CASNFWNTEAFF. The DNA of the CDR3 is TGTGCCTCCAATTTTTGGAACACTGAAGCTTTCTTT.

This clone occurred once. V usage is TRBV5-1 and J usage is TRBJ2-3, with 11 bases fitting TRBD1. The V gene's germline CDR1 is SGHRS and CDR2 YFSETQ. The J segment lost 4 bases and the V segment lost 7 bases, leaving 2 bases of the junction unmatched. The CDR3 runs to 13 residues. The CDR3 here is CASGQGAADTQYF. The CDR3 nucleotides are TGCGCCAGCGGACAGGGGGCCGCAGATACGCAGTATTTT.

V usage is TRBV27 and J usage is TRBJ1-1; tentative D call: TRBD1 (6 bases). CDR3 length: 13 amino acids. Trimming stripped 6 bases from V and 6 bases from J, with 14 bases between. Per the germline V gene, CDR1 is MNHEY and CDR2 is SMNVEV (reference sequence). In DNA, the CDR3 is TGTGCCAGCAGCTATGGACAGTGGTCTGAAGCTTTCTTT. Protein: CASSYGQWSEAFF.

The J gene is TRBJ1-6, the V gene TRBV18; D not resolved. Trimming took 3 bases from V and 10 from J, leaving 10 bases between them. CDR3 length: 13 amino acids. CDR1 and CDR2 from the germline V gene are KGHSH and LQKENI. The CDR3, as DNA: TGTGCCAGCTCACCGAGTACTAACTCACCCCTCCACTTT. Translating it yields CASSPSTNSPLHF. The variable domain in full, with the rest retrieved from reference TRBV18 and TRBJ1-6, is NAGVMQNPRHLVRRRGQEARLRCSPMKGHSHVYWYRQLPEEGLKFMVYLQKENIIDESGMPKERFSAEFPKEGPSILRIQQVVRGDSAAYFCASSPSTNSPLHFGNGTRLTVT.

The J gene is TRBJ1-2, the V gene TRBV7-3, with D possibly being TRBD1 (6 bases). In germline, CDR1 is SGHTA, CDR2 FQGTGA. This CDR3 has 14 amino acids. Between the trimmed V and J ends, which lost 8 bases and 6 bases, there was a span of 19 bases. CDR3 residues: CASLWGPRRHGYTF. CDR3 nucleotides: TGTGCCAGCCTCTGGGGGCCCAGACGTCATGGCTACACCTTC.